This passage covers 14 T cell receptor beta chains from one sample sequenced in a study of T cells in Graves' hyperthyroidism and ophthalmopathy. The CDR3 regions of TCR beta were amplified from RNA transcripts. First-round RT-PCR of the TCR CDR3 relied on the HTBI primer set. TCRdb ran MiXCR on the multiplex PCR reads and lists one entry per CDR3 protein. The table records more than 350,000 distinct CDR3 sequences, roughly 15% of them present only once. What was sequenced was blood. The receptors originated from a woman aged 55-70 years with Graves' ophthalmopathy.

There are many counts of this clonotype. The genes are TRBV24-1 and TRBJ2-1; possibly TRBD2 for D (6 bases). The V gene lost 1 base and the J gene lost 9 bases, with 15 bases spanning the gap. CDR1 is KGHDR and CDR2 is SFDVKD in the germline V gene. This CDR3 region has 15 residues. CDR3 bases: TGTGCCACCAGTGATTTAGGAGGGAACCAGGGTGAGCAGTTCTTC. Encoded protein: CATSDLGGNQGEQFF.

This clonotype was seen at least ten times. CDR3 DNA: TGTGCCAGCAGCTTAGACGTTGCGGGAGCCGGAAACATTCAGTACTTC. Translation gives CASSLDVAGAGNIQYF. The V gene is TRBV11-2, the J gene TRBJ2-4; 7 positions agree with TRBD2. This CDR3 is built from 16 residues. J was trimmed by 6 bases and V by 0 bases; bases with no gene match: 8. CDR1 and CDR2 from the germline V gene are SGHAT and FQNNGV.

In its sample, this clonotype was seen once. The chain's CDR3 is CASSLSIMGRPYEQYF. CDR3 DNA sequence: TGTGCCAGCAGTTTATCGATAATGGGCAGACCCTACGAGCAGTACTTC. The rearrangement links TRBV27 to TRBJ2-7, with unresolved D. CDR1 is MNHEY, CDR2 SMNVEV, per germline (reference sequence). The length of the CDR3 is 16 residues. The V end lost 0 bases, the J end lost 2 bases, and 14 bases lay between the germline ends.

Many counts were recorded for this clonotype. This chain links TRBV28 with TRBJ2-2; D not resolved. This CDR3 is built from 16 residues. V lost 3 bases to trimming and J lost 0 bases, with 11 bases between them. Germline V lookup: CDR1 MDHEN, CDR2 SYDVKM. In DNA form, the CDR3 reads TGTGCCAGCAGTTTTTTAAAGACTGCGAACACCGGGGAGCTGTTTTTT. It is translated as CASSFLKTANTGELFF.

This chain joins TRBV7-2 and TRBJ1-1; the D gene is possibly TRBD1 (5 bases). From germline, CDR1 is SGHTA and CDR2 FQGNSA. V lost 4 bases and J 8 bases, leaving 14 bases between the germline ends. CDR3 size: 13 residues. CDR3 sequence reads: CASSSWGIFEAFF. DNA for the CDR3: TGTGCCAGCAGCTCTTGGGGGATATTCGAAGCTTTCTTT.

This clonotype was found a few times. The chain uses TRBV28 and TRBJ1-5; 7 positions agree with TRBD1. This CDR3 is built from 16 residues. The germline CDR1 and CDR2 sequences are MDHEN and SYDVKM. J lost 7 bases, V lost 3 bases, and 12 bases had no gene match. The CDR3 DNA follows: TGTGCCAGCAGTTTGGGACAGTCTTTATTGGGCCAGCCCCAGCATTTT. Translating it yields CASSLGQSLLGQPQHF.

This clonotype has just one count. The rearrangement links TRBV28 to TRBJ2-1; D call uncertain. Per germline, CDR1 MDHEN and CDR2 SYDVKM. V lost 5 bases to trimming and J lost 6 bases, with 5 bases between them. The CDR3 spans 11 residues. In DNA, the CDR3 is TGTGCCAGCAGTACCTGCAATGAGCAGTTCTTC. Translating gives CASSTCNEQFF.

This clonotype was observed many times. The gene calls are TRBV28 and TRBJ1-5, with D perhaps matching TRBD1 (6 bases). CDR1 and CDR2 from the germline V gene are MDHEN and SYDVKM. Trimming shortened V by 9 bases and J by 2 bases, and 20 bases separated the two germline ends. This CDR3 comprises 16 residues. The CDR3 coding sequence is TGTGCCAGTTGGGGGACACACCGAGCAGGCAATCAGCCCCAGCATTTT. Translated: CASWGTHRAGNQPQHF.

The DNA for the CDR3 is TGTGCCAGTAGTATAAAAGGGCGGTACAAAAACATTCAGTACTTC. Amino acid sequence: CASSIKGRYKNIQYF. The V call is TRBV19, the J call TRBJ2-4; D unclear. Trimming cost V 2 bases and J 3 bases, with 11 bases left between them. Germline CDR1 and CDR2: LNHDA and SQIVND (reference sequence). The CDR3 is made up of 15 amino acids. The variable domain in full, with the rest retrieved from reference TRBV19 and TRBJ2-4, is DGGITQSPKYLFRKEGQNVTLSCEQNLNHDAMYWYRQDPGQGLRLIYYSQIVNDFQKGDIAEGYSVSREKKESFPLTVTSAQKNPTAFYLCASSIKGRYKNIQYFGAGTRLSVL.

The DNA for the CDR3 is TGTGCCAGCAGCGTAGCTCCGGGACTAGGGTACAATGAGCAGTTCTTC. Protein product: CASSVAPGLGYNEQFF. The V gene is TRBV9, the J gene TRBJ2-1, with TRBD2 matching over 8 bases. Germline V gene lookup returns CDR1 SGDLS and CDR2 YYNGEE. After removal of 0 bases from V and 4 bases from J, the junction contained 6 bases not matched to a gene. The CDR3 extends over 16 amino acids.

This clonotype occurred many times. In DNA form, the CDR3 reads TGTGCCAGCAATAAGTTGTTTGGAACCTCGGGCCCCGGGGGCAGTTACAATGAGCAGTTCTTC. Amino acids: CASNKLFGTSGPGGSYNEQFF. V usage is TRBV28 and J usage is TRBJ2-1, with D perhaps given as TRBD1 or TRBD2 (6 bases each). The CDR3 is 21 amino acids. Germline V gene sequence: CDR1 MDHEN, CDR2 SYDVKM. Between the trimmed V and J ends, which lost 7 bases and 4 bases, there was a span of 35 bases.

This clonotype was recorded a few times. The chain carries TRBV7-9 and TRBJ2-2; TRBD2 matches 8 bases. The CDR3 sequence is 20 residues long. V dropped 5 bases and J dropped 3; count of bases not matched to a gene: 20. Germline CDR1 SEHNR, CDR2 FQNEAQ (reference sequence). The CDR3 loop is CASSHMPGLASKRHTGELFF. CDR3 in DNA: TGTGCCAGCAGCCACATGCCAGGACTAGCAAGCAAGCGGCACACCGGGGAGCTGTTTTTT.

In its sample, this clonotype was seen a few times. The chain carries TRBV5-5 and TRBJ1-5; 7 bases agree with TRBD1. The CDR3 is made up of 14 amino acids. The J segment lost 6 bases and the V segment lost 6 bases, leaving 9 bases of the junction unmatched. From germline, CDR1 is SGHKS and CDR2 YYEKEE (reference sequence). CDR3 protein: CASTPDRTGQPQHF. CDR3 coding DNA: TGTGCCAGCACCCCTGACAGGACAGGTCAGCCCCAGCATTTT.

This clonotype was seen more than once but under ten times. The chain joins TRBV6-5 to TRBJ2-5; TRBD1 matches at 9 bases. J gave up 2 bases and V 4 bases, and 11 bases lay outside the gene matches. This CDR3 is built from 17 residues. CDR1 and CDR2 (germline): MNHEY, SVGAGI. CDR3 amino acids: CASSFGSSGTGQETQYF. CDR3 DNA sequence: TGTGCCAGCAGTTTTGGATCCAGCGGGACAGGGCAAGAGACCCAGTACTTC.